This T cell receptor (beta chain) comes out of a study of blood T cell repertoires in COVID-19 (dated by TCRdb to 2019 to 2021). As for the study more broadly: The collaborator samples originated in the United States, Italy and Spain and spanned the acute and convalescent phases of COVID-19. The prospective study material was composed of cDNA or gDNA derived from T cells, B-cell-depleted T cells, or PBMCs. The dataset comprised deeply sampled blood TCRbeta repertoires from subjects exposed to, actively infected with, or recovered from COVID-19. The repertoires were made available in a free public database intended to serve as a resource for research on the immune response to SARS-CoV-2. Samples were obtained from the ongoing ImmuneRACE study (first 160 participants) and from approximately 1,200 subjects provided by 6 global collaborators. The sample metadata nearly always contained a de-identified subject ID, COVID-19 status, age in years and sex. Where available, HLA class I and class II types were taken from metadata supplied by the sample provider and were not determined by assay-based typing.

TCRbeta CDR3 regions were amplified from genomic DNA using the immunoSEQ Assay, a bias-controlled multiplex PCR. The paper's processing steps were these. Nucleated cell counts per sample were estimated from amplification of reference gene primers within the assay. To quantify the absolute abundance of each unique TCRbeta CDR3 rearrangement, sequence reads were collapsed and filtered. For each sample, productive Simpson clonality was calculated by taking the square root of Simpson's diversity index across productive rearrangements. Held by TCRdb, this immuneACCESS table contains in-frame sequences only and omits some clones. Under half of the omission traces to an unresolved V gene where checked; the cause of the rest is unknown. The V and J calls and clone size were taken over from that table, and D and trimming were inferred from the DNA. This sample gives tens of thousands of clones in total; 88% of them show up just once. Approximately 4.6% of the sample is taken by the ten largest.

Overall study outcomes, separate from this receptor: The amount of clinical and demographic metadata varied by source and participant and was provided uncurated.

In the case of this clone: This clone's antigen is unknown. There are no base qualities to consult, and no much larger clone falls within one base.

The collaborating institutions used their own protocols to collect whole blood in K2EDTA tubes. For TCRbeta analysis, collaborators shipped samples in one of three forms: frozen whole blood, isolated PBMCs, or DNA extracted from either of those sample types. The CDR3, cysteine through phenylalanine, is 15 amino acids long. The read is trimmed to its CDR3 DNA, 45 bases read in frame from base 1. V sheds 2 bases and J sheds 2 bases, leaving 11 bases between their ends. Taken from the germline V gene, the CDR1 and CDR2 loops are SGHTS and YDEGEE. The V gene is TRBV5-8 and the J gene is TRBJ1-3; TRBD1 is possibly the D segment (5 matching bases). Sequenced sample: peripheral blood. The receptor comes from a human donor in a cohort sampled during active COVID-19. Here the CDR3 is given as CASSLGELAGNTIYF. The DNA sequence reads TGTGCCAGCAGCTTAGGGGAATTGGCTGGAAACACCATATATTTT. The entire variable domain, with the stretches around the CDR3 drawn from the reference TRBV5-8 and TRBJ1-3 proteins, is EAGVTQSPTHLIKTRGQQATLRCSPISGHTSVYWYQQALGLGLQFLLWYDEGEERNRGNFPPRFSGRQFPNYSSELNVNALELEDSALYLCASSLGELAGNTIYFGEGSWLTVV.